The 4 T cell receptor beta chains in this list originate from one sample, sequenced in a study of T cells in Graves' hyperthyroidism and ophthalmopathy. RNA transcripts yielded amplified TCR beta CDR3 regions. The HTBI primer set served for first-round RT-PCR of the TCR CDR3. TCRdb processed the multiplex PCR reads anew with MiXCR; each CDR3 protein has one entry. This sample has under 450,000 distinct CDR3 sequences, with approximately 18% found just once. What was sequenced was blood. These receptors all stem from a woman aged 25 to 39 with Graves' hyperthyroidism that later progressed to Graves' ophthalmopathy.

This clonotype turned up a few times. The chain links TRBV29-1 to TRBJ1-5; D remains unclear. V dropped 7 bases and J dropped 4 bases, with 14 bases sitting between them. This CDR3 spans 13 amino acids. Germline V gene lookup returns CDR1 SQVTM and CDR2 ANQGSEA. The CDR3 loop reads CSATTDANQPQHF. The CDR3 region has the DNA TGCAGCGCGACTACTGACGCTAATCAGCCCCAGCATTTT.

This clonotype was recorded at least ten times. The chain combines TRBV5-1 with TRBJ1-2, with 8 bases lining up with TRBD1. V lost 4 bases to trimming and J lost 3 bases; unmatched junction nucleotides: 8. In germline, CDR1 is SGHRS, CDR2 YFSETQ. The CDR3 extends over 15 amino acids. The CDR3 loop reads CASSPHLTGDYGYTF. CDR3 DNA: TGCGCCAGCAGCCCGCACTTGACAGGGGACTATGGCTACACCTTC.

This clonotype showed up many times. The genes are TRBV3-1 and TRBJ1-2; maybe TRBD1 (5 bases). V was shortened by 0 bases and J by 4 bases, with 9 bases between the two germline ends. Looked up from germline, CDR1 is LGHDT and CDR2 is YNNKEL (reference sequence). CDR3 length: 14 amino acids. Here the CDR3 reads CASSQEGTGYGYTF. CDR3 nucleotides: TGTGCCAGCAGCCAAGAGGGGACGGGCTATGGCTACACCTTC. Filled out from reference TRBV3-1 and TRBJ1-2, the complete variable domain reads DTAVSQTPKYLVTQMGNDKSIKCEQNLGHDTMYWYKQDSKKFLKIMFSYNNKELIINETVPNRFSPKSPDKAHLNLHINSLELGDSAVYFCASSQEGTGYGYTFGSGTRLTVV.

This clonotype was recorded at least ten times. The chain joins TRBV6-1 to TRBJ1-2; the D gene is possibly TRBD1 (6 bases). The length of the CDR3 is 14 residues. Germline CDR1 MNHNS, CDR2 SASEGT. V lost 7 bases to trimming and J lost 0 bases, with 12 bases between them. CDR3 residues: CASTFDRTNYGYTF. The CDR3 nucleotides read TGTGCCAGCACTTTCGACAGGACTAACTATGGCTACACCTTC.